The source of this TCR beta chain is a study of blood T cell repertoires in COVID-19. Looking at the study overall: Samples of COVID-19 (acute and convalescent) were obtained from the United States, Italy and Spain. PBMCs, B-cell-depleted T cells, or T cells were the source of the cDNA or gDNA that made up the material.

In germline, CDR1 is SNHLY, CDR2 FYNNEI. V was pared by 4 bases and J by 5 bases, with 8 bases between. The CDR3 is made up of 12 amino acids. Per the study methods: Estimates of nucleated cell counts were drawn from the amplification of reference gene primers. Assay: immunoSEQ multiplex PCR; the TCRdb copy retains only in-frame clones and omits some. That table is the source of V, J and clone size, and D and trimming were worked out from the DNA. The sample holds hundreds of thousands of clones, approximately 85% seen once. The V gene is TRBV2, the J gene TRBJ1-1; D not certain. What was sequenced was peripheral blood. The origin of this receptor is a man between 50 and 59 years old with active or convalescent COVID-19. CDR3 nucleotide sequence: TGTGCCAGCAGTGGGGGAGGGACTGAAGCTTTCTTT. Translation: CASSGGGTEAFF.